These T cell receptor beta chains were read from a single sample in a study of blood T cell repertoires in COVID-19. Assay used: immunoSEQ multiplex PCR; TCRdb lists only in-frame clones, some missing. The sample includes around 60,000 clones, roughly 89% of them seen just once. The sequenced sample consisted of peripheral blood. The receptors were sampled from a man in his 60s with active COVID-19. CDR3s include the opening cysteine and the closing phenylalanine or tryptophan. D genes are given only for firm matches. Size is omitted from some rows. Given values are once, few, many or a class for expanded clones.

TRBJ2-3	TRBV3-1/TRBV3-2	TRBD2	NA	CASSAGGAPDTQYF	TGTGCCAGCAGCGCCGGGGGGGCCCCAGATACGCAGTATTTT
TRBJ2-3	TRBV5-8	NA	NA	CASSLGQAPFTDTQYF	TGTGCCAGCAGCTTGGGACAGGCGCCCTTCACAGATACGCAGTATTTT
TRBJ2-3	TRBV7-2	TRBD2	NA	CASSPLGTSSTDTQYF	TGTGCCAGCAGCCCTCTGGGGACTAGCAGCACAGATACGCAGTATTTT
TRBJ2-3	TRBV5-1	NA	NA	CASSWGLWGADTDTQYF	TGCGCCAGCAGCTGGGGCCTTTGGGGCGCCGACACAGATACGCAGTATTTT
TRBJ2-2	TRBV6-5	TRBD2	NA	CASSYFWGGNTGELFF	TGTGCCAGCAGTTACTTTTGGGGGGGGAACACCGGGGAGCTGTTTTTT
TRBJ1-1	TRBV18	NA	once	CASFHRGGKAFF	TGTGCCAGCTTCCACCGTGGCGGGAAAGCTTTCTTT
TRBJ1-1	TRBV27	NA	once	CASSPLRIAATEAFF	TGTGCCAGCAGTCCGCTTCGAATTGCGGCCACTGAAGCTTTCTTT
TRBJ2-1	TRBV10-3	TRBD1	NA	CAISEQGVSYNEQFF	TGTGCCATCAGTGAACAGGGGGTCTCCTACAATGAGCAGTTCTTC
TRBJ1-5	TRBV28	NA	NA	CASTLQGINQPQHF	TGTGCCAGCACCTTGCAGGGGATCAATCAGCCCCAGCATTTT
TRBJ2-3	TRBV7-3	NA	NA	CASSLSPDSQEYF	TGTGCCAGCAGCTTAAGTCCCGACAGCCAGGAGTATTTT
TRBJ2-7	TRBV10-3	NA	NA	CAISDFSGGLEQYF	TGTGCCATCAGTGACTTCTCAGGTGGCCTCGAGCAGTACTTC
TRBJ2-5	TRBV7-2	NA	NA	CASSLVGSGVETQYF	TGTGCCAGCAGCTTAGTGGGTTCGGGGGTGGAGACCCAGTACTTC
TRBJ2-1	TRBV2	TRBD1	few	CASSKTWDRENEQFF	TGTGCCAGCAGCAAAACATGGGACAGGGAAAATGAGCAGTTCTTC
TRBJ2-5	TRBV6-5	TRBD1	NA	CASTLGQGAGETQYF	TGTGCCAGCACCCTAGGACAGGGAGCAGGGGAGACCCAGTACTTC
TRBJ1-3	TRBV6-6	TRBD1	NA	CASSTGVSGNTIYF	TGTGCCAGCTCAACAGGGGTCTCTGGAAACACCATATATTTT
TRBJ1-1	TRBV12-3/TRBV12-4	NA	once	CASSLELTEAFF	TGTGCCAGCAGTTTAGAGCTTACTGAAGCTTTCTTT
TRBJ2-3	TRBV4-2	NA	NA	CASSQAAFNTDTQYF	TGTGCCAGCAGCCAAGCAGCGTTCAACACAGATACGCAGTATTTT
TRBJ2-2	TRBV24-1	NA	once	CATSDLSGTYNTGELFF	TGTGCCACCAGTGATTTGAGTGGGACATACAACACCGGGGAGCTGTTTTTT
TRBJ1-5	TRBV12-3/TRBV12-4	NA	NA	CASSWTENQPQHF	TGTGCCAGCAGTTGGACAGAGAATCAGCCCCAGCATTTT
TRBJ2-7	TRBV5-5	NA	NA	CASSFGAVSSYEQYF	TGTGCCAGCAGCTTTGGGGCAGTTAGCTCCTACGAGCAGTACTTC
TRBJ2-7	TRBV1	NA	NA	CTSSQGKCGGYEQYF	TGCACCAGCAGCCAAGGAAAATGTGGGGGGTACGAGCAGTACTTC
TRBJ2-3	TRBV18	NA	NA	CASSPSDTWTDTQYF	TGTGCCAGCTCACCCAGTGACACTTGGACAGATACGCAGTATTTT
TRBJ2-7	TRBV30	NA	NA	CAWKSSYEQYF	TGTGCCTGGAAGAGCTCCTACGAGCAGTACTTC
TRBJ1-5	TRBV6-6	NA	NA	CAGSYAESNQPQHF	TGTGCCGGCAGTTACGCGGAATCTAATCAGCCCCAGCATTTT
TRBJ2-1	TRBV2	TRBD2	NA	CASRKSPGLARENEQFF	TGTGCCAGCAGAAAGTCCCCGGGACTAGCGAGGGAAAATGAGCAGTTCTTC
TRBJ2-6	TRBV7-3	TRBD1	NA	CASSPSPGQGPLAF	TGTGCCAGCAGCCCATCACCCGGACAGGGACCCCTGGCTTTC
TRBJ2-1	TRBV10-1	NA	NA	CASSENQGYEQFF	TGCGCCAGCAGTGAGAATCAGGGCTATGAGCAGTTCTTC
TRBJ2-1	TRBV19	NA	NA	CASTRRGPYNEQFF	TGTGCCAGTACCCGAAGAGGGCCGTACAATGAGCAGTTCTTC
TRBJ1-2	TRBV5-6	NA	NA	CASSLGEGGFGGYTF	TGTGCCAGCAGCTTGGGTGAGGGTGGGTTCGGTGGCTACACCTTC
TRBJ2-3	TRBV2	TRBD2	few	CASILLAGNTDTQYF	TGTGCCAGCATCCTCCTAGCGGGTAATACAGATACGCAGTATTTT
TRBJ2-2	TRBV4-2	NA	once	CASSQALAPNTGELFF	TGTGCCAGCAGCCAAGCCCTAGCTCCAAACACCGGGGAGCTGTTTTTT
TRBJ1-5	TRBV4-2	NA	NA	CASSKGPEGDQPQHF	TGTGCCAGCAGCAAAGGACCGGAGGGAGACCAGCCCCAGCATTTT
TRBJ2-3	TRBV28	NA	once	CASSLAGPGTDTQYF	TGTGCCAGCAGTTTAGCGGGACCCGGCACAGATACGCAGTATTTT
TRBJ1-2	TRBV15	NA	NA	CATSRAGSPFYGTPYGYTF	TGTGCCACCAGCAGGGCCGGCAGTCCCTTTTACGGGACTCCCTATGGCTACACCTTC
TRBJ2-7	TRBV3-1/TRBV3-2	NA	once	CASSQTRTATYEQYF	TGTGCCAGCAGCCAGACCCGGACAGCTACCTACGAGCAGTACTTC
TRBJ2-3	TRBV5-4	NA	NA	CASSLAMGGRGGTDTQYF	TGTGCCAGCAGCTTGGCTATGGGAGGACGTGGTGGTACAGATACGCAGTATTTT
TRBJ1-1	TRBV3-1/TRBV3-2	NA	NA	CASSQGGQGTEAFF	TGTGCCAGCAGCCAAGGGGGTCAGGGCACTGAAGCTTTCTTT
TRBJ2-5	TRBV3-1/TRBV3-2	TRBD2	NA	CASSQGLAGGLETQYF	TGTGCCAGCAGCCAAGGTCTAGCGGGGGGGCTGGAGACCCAGTACTTC
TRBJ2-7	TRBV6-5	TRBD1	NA	CASNGQGEEQYF	TGTGCCAGCAATGGACAGGGGGAAGAGCAGTACTTC
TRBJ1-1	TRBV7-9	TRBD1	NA	CASSLTPGTGKTEAFF	TGTGCCAGCAGCCTCACCCCCGGGACAGGGAAAACTGAAGCTTTCTTT